The clone carrying this T cell receptor beta chain was detected once. The record originates from a study of blood T cell repertoires in COVID-19. Turning to the study itself: COVID-19 samples, acute and convalescent, were from the United States, Italy and Spain.

From germline, CDR1 is SGDLS and CDR2 YYNGEE. V was shortened by 3 bases and J by 4 bases, with 13 bases between the two germline ends. The CDR3 consists of 15 residues. The authors' processing: Amplification from reference gene primers served as the basis for estimated nucleated cell counts. Repertoires were generated with immunoSEQ multiplex PCR, while TCRdb's copy carries only in-frame clones and drops some. V, J and clone size reflect that table, while D and trimming were determined from the DNA. The table lists about 71,000 clones, roughly 80% of them singletons, with roughly 13% in the top ten.

The V call is TRBV9, the J call TRBJ2-2; D might be TRBD2 (7 bases). The sequence was obtained from a woman aged 80 or over with acute or convalescent COVID-19. The sequenced sample consisted of peripheral blood. The CDR3 nucleotides read TGTGCCAGCAGCGCCGGCGGGGGCTTCACCGGGGAGCTGTTTTTT. This sequence encodes CASSAGGGFTGELFF.